This T cell receptor (beta chain) was retrieved from a study of blood T cell repertoires in COVID-19. Study-wide context: The United States, Italy and Spain supplied acute and convalescent COVID-19 samples. T cells, B-cell-depleted T cells, or PBMCs supplied cDNA or gDNA.

The CDR3 is 13 amino acids. V shed 4 bases and J 5 bases; nucleotides not matched to a gene: 3. Germline CDR1 is LNHDA and CDR2 is SQIVND (reference sequence). Original data processing: Cell counts per sample came from amplifying reference gene primers. Profiling relied on immunoSEQ multiplex PCR, and the TCRdb table lists in-frame clones only, not all of them. V, J and clone size derive from that table, while D and trimming were established from the DNA sequence. The table records 250,000 or so clones, more than 80% of them present only once. This receptor was identified in a woman aged 25 to 39 with active or convalescent COVID-19. V usage is TRBV19 and J usage is TRBJ2-3, with 7 positions matching TRBD2. Sequences were obtained from peripheral blood. Here the CDR3 DNA reads TGTGCCAGTAGTACGGGGGAGGGAGATACGCAGTATTTT. Translation gives CASSTGEGDTQYF.